This entry lists 6 T cell receptor beta chains sequenced from one sample in a study of early T cells in non-severe SARS-CoV-2 infection. TCRdb independently ran MiXCR on the 5' RACE reads; one entry per CDR3 protein. The table has 80,000 to 95,000 distinct CDR3 sequences, about 14% seen once. The sample taken for sequencing was whole blood. The receptors stem from an adult who was a healthcare worker with PCR-confirmed SARS-CoV-2 infection or an uninfected control (not recorded which).

The rearrangement uses TRBV5-4 and TRBJ2-5; 7 positions match TRBD1. Germline V gene lookup returns CDR1 SGHNT and CDR2 YYREEE (reference sequence). CDR3 length: 14 amino acids. With V trimmed by 2 bases and J by 2 bases, 3 bases remained unmatched. Written as DNA, the CDR3 is TGTGCCAGCAGCTTCACAGGGGTACAAGAGACCCAGTACTTC. It yields the protein CASSFTGVQETQYF.

The chain couples TRBV29-1 to TRBJ2-7; 12 positions match TRBD2. Germline assignment: CDR1 SQVTM and CDR2 ANQGSEA. This CDR3 has 13 residues. V lost 5 bases and J lost 7; bases outside the gene matches: 6. The CDR3 DNA is TGCAGCGTTCGGACTAGCGGGGCGGGGGAGCAGTACTTC. Translation gives CSVRTSGAGEQYF.

The gene calls are TRBV5-1 and TRBJ2-3; TRBD1 might be the D (6 bases). This CDR3 spans 14 amino acids. CDR1 is SGHRS, CDR2 YFSETQ, per germline. V was cut by 4 bases and J by 2 bases, with 11 bases left in between. CDR3 DNA sequence: TGCGCCAGCAGCAACGGACAGCTCACAGATACGCAGTATTTT. Translated, it gives CASSNGQLTDTQYF.

In its sample, this clonotype was seen a few times. This chain uses TRBV11-3 with TRBJ2-1; 14 nucleotides line up with TRBD2. V lost 5 bases to trimming and J lost 9 bases; unmatched junction nucleotides: 9. The CDR3 has 16 residues. From germline, CDR1 is SGHNT and CDR2 YENEEA. The DNA of the CDR3 is TGTGCCAGCAGCCTCGGACTAGCGGGGGGACGAGGTGAGCAGTTCTTC. Translating gives CASSLGLAGGRGEQFF.

In this sample, this clonotype turned up a few times. In DNA, the CDR3 is TGTGCCAGCAGTTTGGCGAGGGAAGACGGCTACACCTTC. It translates to CASSLAREDGYTF. The V call is TRBV28, the J call TRBJ1-2, with D unresolved. Germline CDR1 is MDHEN and CDR2 is SYDVKM. V lost 3 bases, J lost 8 bases, and 13 bases lay in between. The CDR3 covers 13 residues.

In DNA form, the CDR3 reads TGTGCCAGCAGCTTCCCGAGCCACGAGCAGTACTTC. Its protein is CASSFPSHEQYF. The genes are TRBV5-6 and TRBJ2-7; D unclear. Germline V gives CDR1 SGHDT, CDR2 YYEEEE. Deletions cut 2 bases from V and 5 bases from J, with 8 bases between. The CDR3 consists of 12 residues.